This T cell receptor beta chain was recorded in a study of identical twins. One entry per CDR3 protein, called by TCRdb with MiXCR from the 5' RACE reads. The sample lists around 960,000 distinct CDR3 sequences; approximately 13% were seen once. This clonotype has more than one count but fewer than ten. V was pared by 1 base and J by 3 bases, with 6 bases of the junction left unmatched. The length of the CDR3 is 17 residues. In germline, CDR1 is SGHRS, CDR2 YFSETQ. These same data were also listed under a study on yellow fever vaccine responses in identical twins.

What was sequenced was PBMCs. The TCR sequence derives from a woman aged 18-29 years in good health. The gene calls are TRBV5-1 and TRBJ2-1; 11 bases agree with TRBD2. The CDR3 here is CASSLFSSGRIYNEQFF. The CDR3 DNA sequence: TGCGCCAGCAGCTTGTTTTCTAGCGGGAGGATCTACAATGAGCAGTTCTTC.